This T cell receptor (beta chain) was documented in a study of OX40 agonist ivuxolimab in advanced cancers. Profiling relied on immunoSEQ multiplex PCR, and the TCRdb table lists in-frame clones only, not all of them. The data hold approximately 73,000 clones, with 85% to 90% observed a single time. The CDR3 has 14 residues. Germline CDR1 MDHEN, CDR2 SYDVKM. V shed 6 bases and J 3 bases; nucleotides not matched to a gene: 4. The receptor comes from an adult with an advanced solid tumor such as melanoma, head and neck, liver or kidney cancer. The chain joins TRBV28 to TRBJ1-4, with 7 bases identical to TRBD1. The input for sequencing was CD4+ or CD8+ T cells sorted from blood, taken in a trial of the OX40 agonist ivuxolimab. CDR3 protein: CASRAGTANEKLFF. The CDR3 DNA reads as TGTGCCAGCAGAGCCGGGACAGCTAATGAAAAACTGTTTTTT.